This is a list of T cell receptor beta chains from one sample in a study of T cell responses to AZD1222 COVID-19 vaccine. Assay used: immunoSEQ multiplex PCR; TCRdb lists only in-frame clones, some missing. Of about 120,000 clones listed, more than 75% are singletons. Here the sequenced sample was peripheral blood, taken on day 0 of AZD1222 vaccination. The receptors were gathered from an adult in good health. Both conserved end residues are part of each CDR3. A D gene is named only where the DNA matches it firmly. A row's size may be missing; if present it is once, few, many or a size class.

TRBJ2-1	TRBV19	-	-	15	TGTGCCAGTGGGTCTAGGGGGGGCACCTACAATGAGCAGTTCTTC	CASGSRGGTYNEQFF
TRBJ2-7	TRBV5-1	-	-	12	TGCGCCAGCAGCTCTGGCCGGGACGAGCAGTACTTC	CASSSGRDEQYF
TRBJ2-3	TRBV5-1	-	-	13	TGCGCCAGCAGCCTATCTAGCACAGATACGCAGTATTTT	CASSLSSTDTQYF
TRBJ1-1	TRBV12-3/TRBV12-4	-	-	13	TGTGCCAGCAGTTTAGAGAAGAACACTGAAGCTTTCTTT	CASSLEKNTEAFF
TRBJ1-3	TRBV6-2/TRBV6-3	many	-	16	TGTGCCAGCAGTGCTCAGGGGTTTGGCTCTGGAAACACCATATATTTT	CASSAQGFGSGNTIYF
TRBJ2-3	TRBV7-6	-	-	16	TGTGCCAGCAGCCAGCAAGGGGGACGGAGCACAGATACGCAGTATTTT	CASSQQGGRSTDTQYF
TRBJ1-1	TRBV5-1	-	-	13	TGCGCCAGCAGCTTGCAAGGGAACACTGAAGCTTTCTTT	CASSLQGNTEAFF
TRBJ1-5	TRBV6-2/TRBV6-3	-	-	15	TGTGCCAGCAGTTTGCAGGGGAATAGCAATCAGCCCCAGCATTTT	CASSLQGNSNQPQHF
TRBJ1-3	TRBV29-1	-	-	13	TGCAGCGTTGGTGACCTCTCTGGAAACACCATATATTTT	CSVGDLSGNTIYF
TRBJ1-3	TRBV6-1	once	-	14	TGTGCCAGCAGTGAACTCGGACAGTCCTACACCATATATTTT	CASSELGQSYTIYF
TRBJ2-2	TRBV3-1/TRBV3-2	few	TRBD2	14	TGTGCCGGAACACGGGGGGGATCGGCCGGGGAGCTGTTTTTT	CAGTRGGSAGELFF
TRBJ1-4	TRBV6-6	-	-	14	TGTGCCAGCAGGGGGACAACCGGTAATGAAAAACTGTTTTTT	CASRGTTGNEKLFF
TRBJ1-1	TRBV12-3/TRBV12-4	-	-	13	TGTGCCAGCAGCCTGGGTGGGGTCACTGAAGCTTTCTTT	CASSLGGVTEAFF
TRBJ1-2	TRBV27	-	-	15	TGTGCCAGCAGTTTGGAATTGACAGGCTTCTATGGCTACACCTTC	CASSLELTGFYGYTF
TRBJ1-3	TRBV18	-	-	15	TGTGCCAGCTCACCACCGGGGATCGCTGGAAACACCATATATTTT	CASSPPGIAGNTIYF
TRBJ1-4	TRBV19	-	TRBD1	17	TGTGCCAGTAGCCCGGGACAGTTCAGTTCCTGGGGGGAAAAACTGTTTTTT	CASSPGQFSSWGEKLFF
TRBJ1-1	TRBV6-2/TRBV6-3	-	-	15	TGTGCCAGCAGTTACTCAGGGGCTGGGCACACTGAAGCTTTCTTT	CASSYSGAGHTEAFF
TRBJ1-5	TRBV24-1	-	-	14	TGTGCCACCCAGGCATTGAGCACTAATCAGCCCCAGCATTTT	CATQALSTNQPQHF
TRBJ2-1	TRBV6-6	-	-	13	TGTGCCACAGGTTCCCCGACCTACAATGAGCAGTTCTTC	CATGSPTYNEQFF
TRBJ2-7	TRBV6-6	-	TRBD1	14	TGTGCCAGCAGCGGGACAGGGAAGGGGAGGGAGCAGTACTTC	CASSGTGKGREQYF
TRBJ1-4	TRBV6-5	-	-	15	TGTGCCAGCAGATTGGGACTGCTTCATAATGAAAAACTGTTTTTT	CASRLGLLHNEKLFF
TRBJ1-2	TRBV9	-	-	14	TGTGCCAGCAGCCCCAACACAGGGAGGAATGGCTACACCTTC	CASSPNTGRNGYTF
TRBJ2-3	TRBV5-1	-	-	15	TGCGCCAGCAGCTCGGGGCATTCGGGCACAGATACGCAGTATTTT	CASSSGHSGTDTQYF
TRBJ2-5	TRBV6-5	-	TRBD1	16	TGTGCCAGCAGTTACTTGGGGCAGGGGGCCCGATGGGGCCAGTACTTC	CASSYLGQGARWGQYF
TRBJ2-6	TRBV5-1	-	-	17	TGCGCCAGCAGCTTGGATGGCTTTCCGGGAGGGGCCAACGTCCTGACTTTC	CASSLDGFPGGANVLTF
TRBJ2-5	TRBV5-4	-	-	11	TGTGCCAGCAGCTTAACAGAGACCCAGTACTTC	CASSLTETQYF
TRBJ1-1	TRBV4-1	-	TRBD1	19	TGCGCCAGCAGCCAAGAATGGTTCGGGACAGCCCCGAGGAACACTGAAGCTTTCTTT	CASSQEWFGTAPRNTEAFF
TRBJ2-7	TRBV14	-	-	14	TGTGCCAGCAGCCTCTTGACGGACTCCTACGAGCAGTACTTC	CASSLLTDSYEQYF
TRBJ2-2	TRBV3-1/TRBV3-2	-	-	15	TGTGCCAGCAGCCAGGAAGGCAGCTTCACCGGGGAGCTGTTTTTT	CASSQEGSFTGELFF
TRBJ1-5	TRBV19	-	-	15	TGTGCCAGTAGTAACCAGGGTGTGAGCAATCAGCCCCAGCATTTT	CASSNQGVSNQPQHF
TRBJ1-5	TRBV7-2	-	TRBD1	17	TGTGCCAGCAGCCCAATTGGGACAGGGCTAAGCAATCAGCCCCAGCATTTT	CASSPIGTGLSNQPQHF
TRBJ1-6	TRBV7-9	-	-	14	TGTGCCAGCAGCTTCGGGGGGCATAATTCACCCCTCCACTTT	CASSFGGHNSPLHF
TRBJ1-1	TRBV7-8	-	-	14	TGTGCCAGCAGCCTCCGGACAGAGAACACTGAAGCTTTCTTT	CASSLRTENTEAFF
TRBJ1-6	TRBV7-9	-	-	14	TGTGCCAGCAGCTTAGGACAGGTTAATTCACCCCTCCACTTT	CASSLGQVNSPLHF
TRBJ2-1	TRBV3-1/TRBV3-2	-	TRBD2	14	TGTGCCAGCAGGTCCAGCGGGGGGGCTTTGGAGCAGTTCTTC	CASRSSGGALEQFF
TRBJ2-7	TRBV19	-	TRBD1	15	TGTGCCAGTAGTTCCCCGGGGGACAGGGTCCACGAGCAGTACTTC	CASSSPGDRVHEQYF
TRBJ2-1	TRBV3-1/TRBV3-2	-	TRBD2	15	TGTGCCAGCAGCCACGGCGGGGGGGCAAACAATGAGCAGTTCTTC	CASSHGGGANNEQFF
TRBJ2-1	TRBV7-9	-	TRBD2	18	TGTGCCAGCACCCACCCGGTTCAGTCAAGCGGGGCCCAAGATGAGCAGTTCTTC	CASTHPVQSSGAQDEQFF
TRBJ2-7	TRBV7-7	-	TRBD2	14	TGTGCTAGCAGCCCCGATAGCGGGGGTTACGAGCAGTACTTC	CASSPDSGGYEQYF
TRBJ1-5	TRBV6-5	-	-	13	TGTGCCAGCAGGGCAGGGACGTTACAGCCCCAGCATTTT	CASRAGTLQPQHF
TRBJ1-1	TRBV18	once	-	13	TGTGCCAGCTCACGCGGAGAGAACACTGAAGCTTTCTTT	CASSRGENTEAFF
TRBJ1-3	TRBV5-1	-	-	14	TGCGCCAGCAGCTTGGTAGGTTTTGGAAACACCATATATTTT	CASSLVGFGNTIYF
TRBJ2-2	TRBV12-5	-	TRBD2	15	TGTGCTAGTGCTCTACCGGGACTAGCCACCGGGGAGCTGTTTTTT	CASALPGLATGELFF
TRBJ2-1	TRBV9	-	TRBD2	16	TGTGCCAGCAGCGTAGTGGCTAGCGGGGGTATCTATGAGCAGTTCTTC	CASSVVASGGIYEQFF
TRBJ1-4	TRBV5-1	-	TRBD1	16	TGCGCCAGCAGCGGAGGGACAGGGCAGGATAATGAAAAACTGTTTTTT	CASSGGTGQDNEKLFF
TRBJ1-1	TRBV10-3	-	-	16	TGTGCCATCAGTCGGATGACCGGGGTAACAAACACTGAAGCTTTCTTT	CAISRMTGVTNTEAFF
TRBJ2-7	TRBV19	-	TRBD1	13	TGTGCCAGTAATACCGGGACAGGGCGACACCAGTACTTC	CASNTGTGRHQYF
TRBJ2-4	TRBV9	-	-	17	TGTGCCAGCAGCCCGCGAGGGGACGGTATAGCCAAAAACATTCAGTACTTC	CASSPRGDGIAKNIQYF
TRBJ2-3	TRBV7-3	once	TRBD1	16	TGTGCCAGCAGCTCGACAGGGCCAGTGAGCACAGATACGCAGTATTTT	CASSSTGPVSTDTQYF
TRBJ2-5	TRBV5-1	once	-	15	TGCGCCAGCAGCTTGGCGGGGTTTGGAGCAGAGACCCAGTACTTC	CASSLAGFGAETQYF
TRBJ2-3	TRBV9	-	-	13	TGTGCCAGCTCAACAGGGTTCACAGATACGCAGTATTTT	CASSTGFTDTQYF
TRBJ2-3	TRBV6-2/TRBV6-3	-	-	12	TGTGCCAGCAGTTTTAGCACAGATACGCAGTATTTT	CASSFSTDTQYF